This TCR beta chain was obtained from a study of T cells after yellow fever vaccination. About the research overall: Researchers used SMART-Seq v4 Ultra Low Input to prepare fractions that had low cell numbers.

The CDR3 spans 14 residues. Germline CDR1 is SGHVS and CDR2 is FQNEAQ. V lost 5 bases and J lost 4, with 13 bases in between. TCRdb independently ran MiXCR on the 5' RACE reads; one entry per CDR3 protein. The sample holds roughly 120,000 distinct CDR3 sequences, 8.4% seen once. Notes on the study in general: Repertoires sorted by FACS could include abundant clonotypes that are contaminants from the bulk population. Reappearing after the booster were most of the clones from primary vaccination (around 96% CD4, 75% to 90% CD8). Clonotype sharing between CD4 and CD8 compartments was small.

Points on this clonotype: Its antigen remains unknown.

The rearrangement joins TRBV7-8 to TRBJ2-3; D unresolved. The source is a man under 40 who received the YFV17D yellow fever vaccine. The input for sequencing was CD8+ T cells sorted from PBMCs, taken 45 days after the yellow fever booster vaccination. The CDR3 sequence: CASSPGQTADTQYF. CDR3 bases: TGTGCCAGCAGCCCCGGGCAAACGGCAGATACGCAGTATTTT. The entire variable domain, with the rest obtained from reference TRBV7-8 and TRBJ2-3, is as follows: GAGVSQSPRYKVAKRGQDVALRCDPISGHVSLFWYQQALGQGPEFLTYFQNEAQLDKSGLPSDRFFAERPEGSVSTLKIQRTQQEDSAVYLCASSPGQTADTQYFGPGTRLTVL.